The clone carrying this TCR beta chain was seen repeatedly, ten times or more. These data come from a study of early T cells in non-severe SARS-CoV-2 infection. The wider study: Chains from this unsorted whole-blood bulk RNA could not be paired.

Germline V gene data show CDR1 as SEHNR and CDR2 as FQNEAQ (reference sequence). CDR3 size: 12 residues. V was cut by 8 bases and J by 9 bases, with 14 bases left in between. Molecules of cDNA were individually given unique molecular identifiers that were attached to them. TCRdb itself ran the 5' RACE reads through MiXCR, one entry per CDR3 protein. The table lists around 20,000 distinct CDR3 sequences, under 5% of them singletons. The clonotype was recovered from an adult who was a healthcare worker with PCR-confirmed SARS-CoV-2 infection or an uninfected control (not recorded which). The V gene is TRBV7-9, the J gene TRBJ2-1; no clear D gene. The material sequenced was whole blood. Here the CDR3 DNA reads TGTGCCAGCCAGCTCGTCCTCGGTGAGCAGTTCTTC. Protein: CASQLVLGEQFF. The variable domain in full, completed from reference TRBV7-9 and TRBJ2-1, reads DTGVSQNPRHKITKRGQNVTFRCDPISEHNRLYWYRQTLGQGPEFLTYFQNEAQLEKSRLLSDRFSAERPKGSFSTLEIQRTEQGDSAMYLCASQLVLGEQFFGPGTRLTVL.